The subject of this entry is one T cell receptor (beta chain). What it binds is unknown. The listed genes are named as in mouse. The read stops 1 residue short of the end of the CDR3; the missing end is completed from the germline J gene. This entry comes from a study of tissue T cells after allogeneic stem cell transplantation. CDR1 is GKSSPN, CDR2 SITVG, per germline. V was pared by 3 bases and J by 2 bases, with 7 bases between. The length of the CDR3 is 13 residues. Study results and caveats: Shared clones across patients were few; motif clustering revealed tissue-specific shared signatures.

CDR3 sequences, V/J genes, frequencies and template counts came from survey-depth TCRbeta sequencing. Sequencing used immunoSEQ multiplex PCR; TCRdb keeps in-frame clones, though not all of them. The data show approximately 47,000 clones, roughly 73% seen once. The rearrangement links TRBV31 to TRBJ1-4; maybe TRBD1 (6 bases). The source material was sorted cells pooled from one or two spleens. The TCR comes from a pool of C57BL/6 mice in good health. The chain's CDR3 is CAWRGQSNERLFF. Incomplete CDR3 DNA: TGTGCCTGGAGAGGACAGTCCAACGAAAGATTATTT. Full variable domain (outside the CDR3, taken from reference TRBV31 and TRBJ1-4): AQTIHQWPVAEIKAVGSPLSLGCTIKGKSSPNLYWYWQATGGTLQQLFYSITVGQVESVVQLNLSASRPKDDQFILSTEKLLLSHSGFYLCAWRGQSNERLFFGHGTKLSVL.